These 3 T cell receptor beta chains share one sample of origin, sequenced in a study of identical twins. TCRdb reanalysed the 5' RACE reads using MiXCR and keeps one entry per CDR3 protein. Here the sample spans approximately 700,000 distinct CDR3 sequences, 18% being singletons. The same sample was also studied in work on T cells expressing NK-cell markers.

Sequencing input: PBMCs. All receptors derive from a young woman in good health.

V gene TRBV2 combines with J gene TRBJ2-1; 8 bases fit TRBD2. V lost 1 base, J lost 7 bases, and 6 bases stayed unmatched. In germline, CDR1 is SNHLY, CDR2 FYNNEI. CDR3 size: 15 residues. CDR3 loop: CASSEEVSGSNEQFF. Written as DNA, the CDR3 is TGTGCCAGCAGTGAAGAAGTGAGCGGGAGTAATGAGCAGTTCTTC.

The chain joins TRBV10-3 to TRBJ1-6; the D is unclear. CDR3 length: 12 residues. V lost 2 bases and J 7 bases, leaving 3 bases between the germline ends. Germline V gene data show CDR1 as ENHRY and CDR2 as SYGVKD. CDR3 nucleotides: TGTGCCATCAGTGAGGGGAATTCACCCCTCCACTTT. Translation gives CAISEGNSPLHF.

There are a few counts of this clonotype. This sequence joins TRBV5-5 and TRBJ2-7, with D possibly being TRBD1 (5 bases). The CDR3 has 13 amino acids. Germline loops: CDR1 SGHKS, CDR2 YYEKEE (reference sequence). The V end lost 2 bases, the J end lost 4 bases, and 10 bases lay between the germline ends. DNA of the CDR3: TGTGCCAGCAGCTTTTTCCAGGGTTACGAGCAGTACTTC. Encoded protein: CASSFFQGYEQYF.